The 31 T cell receptor beta chains presented below share a single source sample, sequenced in a study of shared clonotypes between healthy human individuals. This table comes from immunoSEQ multiplex PCR, and its TCRdb copy is limited to in-frame clones, with some not included. The sample consists of 2,100,000 or so clones, approximately 96% of them appearing once. The material sequenced was naive CD4+ T cells sorted from blood. Subset meaning: CD45RA+ positively selected. Receptors were obtained from a man aged 18-30 years in good health.

About this clone itself: Mismatch with germline at one junction end may stem from a read error. This sequence joins TRBV7-7 and TRBJ2-1; TRBD2 is a possible D gene (7 bases). Germline lookup yields CDR1 SSHAT and CDR2 FNYEAQ (reference sequence). The CDR3 has 15 residues. This CDR3 is CASSSGVGLYNEQFF. Here the CDR3 DNA reads TGTGCTAGCAGCTCAGGGGTGGGACTATACAATGAGCAGTTCTTC.

V is TRBV7-2 and J is TRBJ1-3, with D hard to call. Germline V CDR1 and CDR2: SGHTA, FQGNSA. This CDR3 region has 13 residues. The V gene lost 5 bases and the J gene lost 2 bases, with 7 bases spanning the gap. This CDR3 reads CASSPLAGNTIYF. In nucleotides, the CDR3 is TGTGCCAGCAGCCCGCTCGCTGGAAACACCATATATTTT. The complete variable domain, with remaining parts taken from reference TRBV7-2 and TRBJ1-3, reads GAGVSQSPSNKVTEKGKDVELRCDPISGHTALYWYRQSLGQGLEFLIYFQGNSAPDKSGLPSDRFSAERTGGSVSTLTIQRTQQEDSAVYLCASSPLAGNTIYFGEGSWLTVV.

This clone was observed once. This chain joins TRBV7-9 and TRBJ2-5; D uncertain. CDR1 and CDR2 (germline): SEHNR, FQNEAQ (reference sequence). Trimming cost V 5 bases and J 5 bases, with 18 bases left between them. The CDR3 extends over 15 amino acids. As DNA, the CDR3 is TGTGCCAGCAGCGCCCTAGGCGGCCTGCGGGAGACCCAGTACTTC. Translation: CASSALGGLRETQYF.

This clone has just one count. The rearrangement joins TRBV5-1 to TRBJ2-1, with 10 bases lining up with TRBD2. CDR1 and CDR2 (germline): SGHRS, YFSETQ. Trimming removed 3 bases from V and 6 bases from J; junction bases left unmatched: 6. The CDR3 is made up of 15 amino acids. The CDR3 protein is CASSYLAGAGNEQFF. The CDR3 nucleotides read TGCGCCAGCAGCTATCTAGCGGGGGCTGGCAATGAGCAGTTCTTC.

The chain couples TRBV7-2 to TRBJ2-3; either TRBD1 or TRBD2 may fit D (5 bases each). The V end lost 2 bases, the J end lost 6 bases, and 12 bases lay between the germline ends. CDR1 is SGHTA and CDR2 is FQGNSA in the germline V gene. This CDR3 is 14 amino acids long. The CDR3 here is CASSLSLGVDTQYF. The CDR3 bases are TGTGCCAGCAGCTTAAGTCTGGGGGTGGATACGCAGTATTTT. Full variable domain (remainder filled in from reference TRBV7-2 and TRBJ2-3): GAGVSQSPSNKVTEKGKDVELRCDPISGHTALYWYRQSLGQGLEFLIYFQGNSAPDKSGLPSDRFSAERTGGSVSTLTIQRTQQEDSAVYLCASSLSLGVDTQYFGPGTRLTVL.

This clone was found a few times. The sample contains more than one DNA sequence encoding this CDR3. The chain carries TRBV18 and TRBJ1-3; D not resolved. The V end lost 3 bases, the J end lost 0 bases, and 6 bases lay between the germline ends. CDR1 is KGHSH, CDR2 LQKENI, per germline. The CDR3 runs to 14 residues. In nucleotides, the CDR3 is TGTGCCAGCTCACCTAGGAGCTCTGGAAACACCATATATTTT. Amino acid sequence: CASSPRSSGNTIYF.

The chain carries TRBV7-9 and TRBJ2-7; 9 positions match TRBD1. This CDR3 region has 15 residues. The germline V gene has CDR1 SEHNR and CDR2 FQNEAQ (reference sequence). Unmatched junction bases numbered 7, after V lost 5 bases and J lost 2 bases. CDR3 bases: TGTGCCAGCAGCATGTGGGACAGGGAGACCTACGAGCAGTACTTC. Its translation is CASSMWDRETYEQYF.

The V call is TRBV7-2, the J call TRBJ1-5; D perhaps matches TRBD1 (6 bases). The V and J ends lost 5 bases and 7 bases respectively, with 18 bases between them. Germline CDR1 is SGHTA and CDR2 is FQGNSA. This CDR3 spans 15 amino acids. In DNA, the CDR3 is TGTGCCAGCAGCGGAGCGGGGGGCGCCGGACAGCCCCAGCATTTT. Translation gives CASSGAGGAGQPQHF.

The V and J genes are TRBV2 and TRBJ1-3; 7 bases are shared with TRBD1. V lost 5 bases and J lost 0; bases outside the gene matches: 7. The V gene's germline CDR1 is SNHLY and CDR2 FYNNEI. The CDR3 covers 16 residues. The CDR3 DNA reads TGTGCCAGCAGTTCGGGACAGTCAAACTCTGGAAACACCATATATTTT. It translates to CASSSGQSNSGNTIYF.

As regards this clone: This sample also contains other DNA sequences that code for the same CDR3. The chain recombines TRBV7-9 with TRBJ1-4; TRBD1 agrees at 7 bases. The V and J ends lost 5 bases and 6 bases, in that order; junction bases with no gene match: 3. This CDR3 region has 13 residues. The germline V gene has CDR1 SEHNR and CDR2 FQNEAQ (reference sequence). CDR3 amino acids: CASSPGQYEKLFF. DNA of the CDR3: TGTGCCAGCAGCCCGGGACAGTATGAAAAACTGTTTTTT.

The chain is built from TRBV6-1 and TRBJ1-2; no definite D call. This CDR3 comprises 12 residues. Germline assignment: CDR1 MNHNS and CDR2 SASEGT. Deletions cut 0 bases from V and 11 bases from J, with 10 bases between. The CDR3 nucleotides are TGTGCCAGCAGTGAAGCTTACAGCGGTTACACCTTC. It specifies CASSEAYSGYTF.

On this clone itself: The sample carries other DNA sequences with the same CDR3. This chain links TRBV10-3 with TRBJ1-5, with a tentative D call TRBD1 (6 bases). This CDR3 has 12 amino acids. V shed 5 bases and J shed 5 bases, with 7 bases lying between them. The V gene's germline CDR1 is ENHRY and CDR2 SYGVKD. CDR3 sequence reads: CAISPGDQPQHF. CDR3 sequence (DNA): TGTGCCATCAGTCCAGGGGATCAGCCCCAGCATTTT.

In its sample, this clone was seen once. This rearrangement joins TRBV19 to TRBJ1-5; no clear D. From germline, CDR1 is LNHDA and CDR2 SQIVND (reference sequence). The ends were cut back, 1 base at V and 3 bases at J, with 13 bases in the middle. The CDR3 consists of 16 residues. Written as DNA, the CDR3 is TGTGCCAGTAGTATAGTGCCCACAGCGACCAATCAGCCCCAGCATTTT. Protein product: CASSIVPTATNQPQHF.

The V call is TRBV6-5, the J call TRBJ1-5; D is unresolved. From germline, CDR1 is MNHEY and CDR2 SVGAGI. V was clipped by 0 bases and J by 6 bases, with 12 bases between them. The CDR3 length is 15 residues. The CDR3 nucleotides read TGTGCCAGCAGTTACTCTGCAGGTCTCGGTCAGCCCCAGCATTTT. The encoded protein is CASSYSAGLGQPQHF.

This CDR3 is CASSGRRTGLRETQYF. For the CDR3, the DNA is TGTGCCAGCAGTGGTAGGAGGACAGGCCTGAGGGAGACCCAGTACTTC. The chain is built from TRBV6-1 and TRBJ2-5, with TRBD1 matching 7 bases. This CDR3 contains 16 residues. After removal of 4 bases from V and 5 bases from J, the junction contained 13 bases not matched to a gene. The V gene's germline CDR1 is MNHNS and CDR2 SASEGT.

This chain connects TRBV6-1 to TRBJ1-1; D is possibly TRBD1 (5 bases). V was pared by 5 bases and J by 4 bases, with 17 bases between. The germline V gene encodes CDR1 MNHNS and CDR2 SASEGT. The CDR3 runs 15 residues. CDR3 sequence: CASSSLLGTSTEAFF. The CDR3 DNA reads as TGTGCCAGCAGTTCCCTTCTTGGGACTAGCACTGAAGCTTTCTTT.

This chain links TRBV6-1 with TRBJ1-5; 8 nucleotides agree with TRBD1. The CDR3 spans 15 residues. The V segment lost 8 bases and the J segment 6 bases; nucleotides outside the gene matches: 12. Germline V gene lookup returns CDR1 MNHNS and CDR2 SASEGT. CDR3 sequence reads: CASLSGQGDSQPQHF. The CDR3 region has the DNA TGTGCCAGCCTTAGCGGACAGGGAGATTCTCAGCCCCAGCATTTT.

The rearrangement uses TRBV7-9 and TRBJ2-5; D may be TRBD2 (6 bases). The CDR3 runs 14 residues. The germline V and J ends were trimmed by 2 bases and 2 bases, with 9 bases remaining between them. The germline CDR1 and CDR2 sequences are SEHNR and FQNEAQ (reference sequence). Written as DNA, the CDR3 is TGTGCCAGCAGCTTATTCGGGGGACAAGAGACCCAGTACTTC. Encoded protein: CASSLFGGQETQYF. Together with reference TRBV7-9 and TRBJ2-5, the CDR3 gives the full variable domain: DTGVSQNPRHKITKRGQNVTFRCDPISEHNRLYWYRQTLGQGPEFLTYFQNEAQLEKSRLLSDRFSAERPKGSFSTLEIQRTEQGDSAMYLCASSLFGGQETQYFGPGTRLLVL.

This clone has just one count. This chain joins TRBV4-1 and TRBJ2-3; TRBD2 is a possible D gene (6 bases). This CDR3 has 17 amino acids. The germline V gene has CDR1 MGHRA and CDR2 YSYEKL. V was cut by 0 bases and J by 1 base, with 14 bases left in between. The CDR3 region has the DNA TGCGCCAGCAGCCAAGATTCTAGTCCTAGCGGCACAGATACGCAGTATTTT. Protein: CASSQDSSPSGTDTQYF.

The rearrangement joins TRBV6-5 to TRBJ1-3, with 8 bases identical to TRBD1. The CDR3 is made up of 13 amino acids. The V segment lost 6 bases and the J segment 2 bases; nucleotides outside the gene matches: 0. Germline V gives CDR1 MNHEY, CDR2 SVGAGI. CDR3 DNA: TGTGCCAGCAGGACAGGGGCTGGAAACACCATATATTTT. It codes for CASRTGAGNTIYF.

This sequence joins TRBV10-3 and TRBJ2-3; TRBD2 might be the D (7 bases). Germline V CDR1 and CDR2: ENHRY, SYGVKD. The CDR3 covers 14 residues. V was clipped by 8 bases and J by 0 bases, with 12 bases between them. CDR3 bases: TGTGCCATCTCGGGGGGCGCTAGCACAGATACGCAGTATTTT. Its translation is CAISGGASTDTQYF.

This chain joins TRBV11-2 and TRBJ2-3; 13 bases fit TRBD2. The V segment lost 1 base and the J segment 6 bases; nucleotides outside the gene matches: 4. The germline CDR1 and CDR2 sequences are SGHAT and FQNNGV. CDR3 size: 16 residues. The CDR3 region is CASSLGTSGGADTQYF. The CDR3 DNA reads as TGTGCCAGCAGCTTAGGTACTAGCGGGGGGGCCGATACGCAGTATTTT.

The CDR3 is CASSPRTGASSYNSPLHF. CDR3 nucleotides: TGCGCCAGCAGCCCACGGACAGGGGCGAGCTCCTATAATTCACCCCTCCACTTT. The chain links TRBV4-1 to TRBJ1-6; 9 nucleotides match TRBD1. This CDR3 contains 18 residues. Germline loops: CDR1 MGHRA, CDR2 YSYEKL. J lost 0 bases, V lost 4 bases, and 7 bases had no gene match.

The chain's CDR3 is CATSPGQGNSPLHF. CDR3 in DNA: TGCGCCACCTCACCAGGACAGGGTAATTCACCCCTCCACTTT. The chain has TRBV5-1 and TRBJ1-6, with 8 bases that match TRBD1. This CDR3 spans 14 amino acids. V lost 9 bases, J lost 6 bases, and 8 bases stayed unmatched. The germline V gene has CDR1 SGHRS and CDR2 YFSETQ.

V usage is TRBV7-2 and J usage is TRBJ2-5; D gene ambiguous. The CDR3 loop spans 17 amino acids. V lost 4 bases to trimming and J lost 6 bases, with 24 bases between them. Germline V gene sequence: CDR1 SGHTA, CDR2 FQGNSA. DNA for the CDR3: TGTGCCAGCAGCTCAACCCTCGGGCCTAAAAGATCGAAGACCCAGTACTTC. Its translation: CASSSTLGPKRSKTQYF.

The rearrangement uses TRBV5-6 and TRBJ2-1; no definite D call. In germline, CDR1 is SGHDT, CDR2 YYEEEE. The CDR3 consists of 15 residues. Trimming shortened V by 1 base and J by 3 bases, and 11 bases separated the two germline ends. The CDR3 coding sequence is TGTGCCAGCAGCTTGCCAGGAGCCTACTACAATGAGCAGTTCTTC. Translation: CASSLPGAYYNEQFF. Together with reference TRBV5-6 and TRBJ2-1, the CDR3 gives the full variable domain: DAGVTQSPTHLIKTRGQQVTLRCSPKSGHDTVSWYQQALGQGPQFIFQYYEEEERQRGNFPDRFSGHQFPNYSSELNVNALLLGDSALYLCASSLPGAYYNEQFFGPGTRLTVL.

The rearrangement joins TRBV27 to TRBJ1-2, with D possibly matching TRBD1 (6 bases). The CDR3 spans 13 residues. Trimming left V 5 bases short and J 4 bases short, with 11 bases between. CDR1 and CDR2 (germline): MNHEY, SMNVEV (reference sequence). CDR3: CASSPGAPYGYTF. As DNA, the CDR3 is TGTGCCAGCAGTCCGGGGGCGCCCTATGGCTACACCTTC.

The rearrangement joins TRBV30 to TRBJ2-3; D not certain. The CDR3 totals 12 residues. The germline V gene has CDR1 GTSNPN and CDR2 SVGIG (reference sequence). Trimming removed 0 bases at V and 5 bases at J, with 6 bases between. As DNA, the CDR3 is TGTGCCTGGAGTGTAAATGAAGATACGCAGTATTTT. This encodes CAWSVNEDTQYF. The whole variable domain, filled in from reference TRBV30 and TRBJ2-3, reads SQTIHQWPATLVQPVGSPLSLECTVEGTSNPNLYWYRQAAGRGLQLLFYSVGIGQISSEVPQNLSASRPQDRQFILSSKKLLLSDSGFYLCAWSVNEDTQYFGPGTRLTVL.

The gene calls are TRBV7-9 and TRBJ2-7; TRBD1 aligns across 8 bases. After removal of 6 bases from V and 4 bases from J, the junction contained 11 bases not matched to a gene. The CDR3 spans 15 residues. CDR1 and CDR2 from the germline V gene are SEHNR and FQNEAQ (reference sequence). CDR3 sequence reads: CASSWGAGGRYEQYF. The CDR3 nucleotides are TGTGCCAGCAGTTGGGGAGCAGGGGGCAGATACGAGCAGTACTTC.

This rearrangement joins TRBV6-6 to TRBJ1-3; no firm D call. Germline assignment: CDR1 MNHNY and CDR2 SVGAGI (reference sequence). This CDR3 contains 15 residues. V was clipped by 6 bases and J by 0 bases, with 12 bases between them. CDR3 residues: CASRTQVSSGNTIYF. CDR3 bases: TGTGCCAGCAGAACCCAAGTGAGCTCTGGAAACACCATATATTTT.

The genes are TRBV5-4 and TRBJ2-3, with 8 bases matching TRBD2. Germline V gene lookup returns CDR1 SGHNT and CDR2 YYREEE (reference sequence). The CDR3 has 16 residues. V lost 4 bases to trimming and J lost 6 bases; unmatched junction nucleotides: 13. The CDR3 loop reads CASSLPGGVRRDTQYF. The DNA for the CDR3 is TGTGCCAGCAGCCTTCCCGGGGGGGTCCGACGGGATACGCAGTATTTT.